This T cell receptor beta chain originates from a study of Ad26.COV2.S vaccination and SARS-CoV-2 variants. Study background: Vaccine-arm donor from the placebo-controlled COV1001 Ad26.COV2.S trial.

Germline CDR1 is KGHDR and CDR2 is SFDVKD. The CDR3 spans 12 residues. The ends were cut back, 6 bases at V and 5 bases at J, with 8 bases in the middle. As to treatment: some 19 received Ad26.COV2.S at low or high dose, single or two shots; 5 received placebo; per-sample allocation not given. Samples analyzed were those drawn on day 63 after the first vaccine or placebo injection. This clone was recorded only once. Generated by immunoSEQ multiplex PCR, the TCRdb table keeps only in-frame clones and is missing some. The table includes about 480,000 clones, roughly nine tenths detected once. This specimen consisted of peripheral blood, obtained in a trial of Ad26.COV2.S vaccine versus placebo. The TCR was taken from a person aged 18-60 years who received the Ad26.COV2.S COVID-19 vaccine or a placebo. This chain uses TRBV24-1 with TRBJ2-3, with TRBD2 as a possible D gene (5 bases). CDR3 loop: CATSFSGDTQYF. CDR3 DNA: TGTGCCACCAGTTTCAGCGGAGATACGCAGTATTTT.